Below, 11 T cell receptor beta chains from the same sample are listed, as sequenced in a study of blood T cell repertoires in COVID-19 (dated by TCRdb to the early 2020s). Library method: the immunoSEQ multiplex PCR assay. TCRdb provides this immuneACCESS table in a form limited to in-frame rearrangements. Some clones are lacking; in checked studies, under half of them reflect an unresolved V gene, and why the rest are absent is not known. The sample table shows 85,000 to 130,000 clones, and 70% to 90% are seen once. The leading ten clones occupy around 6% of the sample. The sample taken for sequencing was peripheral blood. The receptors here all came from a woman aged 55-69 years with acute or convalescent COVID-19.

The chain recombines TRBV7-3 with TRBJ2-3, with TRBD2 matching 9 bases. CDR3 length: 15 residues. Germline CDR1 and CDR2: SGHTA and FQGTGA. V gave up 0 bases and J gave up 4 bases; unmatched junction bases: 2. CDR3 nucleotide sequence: TGTGCCAGCAGCTTAACTAGCGGGAGTGCAGATACGCAGTATTTT. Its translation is CASSLTSGSADTQYF.

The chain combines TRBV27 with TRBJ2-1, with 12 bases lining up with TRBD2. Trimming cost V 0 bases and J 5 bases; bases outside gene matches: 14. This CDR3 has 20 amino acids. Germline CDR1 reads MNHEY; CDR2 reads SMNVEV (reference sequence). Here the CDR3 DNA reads TGTGCCAGCAGTTTATCGACCCCGGCTAGCGGGAGGGCCTGGGACAATGAGCAGTTCTTC. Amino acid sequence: CASSLSTPASGRAWDNEQFF.

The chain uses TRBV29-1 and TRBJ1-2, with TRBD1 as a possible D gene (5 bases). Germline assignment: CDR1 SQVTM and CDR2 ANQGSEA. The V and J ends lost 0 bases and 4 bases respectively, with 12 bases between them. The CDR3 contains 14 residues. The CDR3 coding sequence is TGCAGCGTTGAAGATTGGGAGGGGAGCTATGGCTACACCTTC. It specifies CSVEDWEGSYGYTF.

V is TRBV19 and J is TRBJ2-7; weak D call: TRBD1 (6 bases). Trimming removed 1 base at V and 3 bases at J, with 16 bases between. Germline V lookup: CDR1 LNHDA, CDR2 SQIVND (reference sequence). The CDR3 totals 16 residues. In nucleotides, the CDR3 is TGTGCCAGTAGTATAGTAGGAGGACAGTCCAACTACGAGCAGTACTTC. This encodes CASSIVGGQSNYEQYF.

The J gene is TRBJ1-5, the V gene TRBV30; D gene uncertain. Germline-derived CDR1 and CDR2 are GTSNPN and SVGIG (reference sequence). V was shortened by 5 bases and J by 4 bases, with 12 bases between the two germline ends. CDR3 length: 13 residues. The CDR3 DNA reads TGTGCCTGGGATTCTGGGAGGAATCAGCCCCAGCATTTT. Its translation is CAWDSGRNQPQHF.

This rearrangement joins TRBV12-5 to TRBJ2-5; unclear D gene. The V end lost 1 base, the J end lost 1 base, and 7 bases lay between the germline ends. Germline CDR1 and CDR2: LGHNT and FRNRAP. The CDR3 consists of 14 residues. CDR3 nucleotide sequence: TGTGCTAGTGGTTTGGGAGGCGGCCAAGAGACCCAGTACTTC. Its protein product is CASGLGGGQETQYF.

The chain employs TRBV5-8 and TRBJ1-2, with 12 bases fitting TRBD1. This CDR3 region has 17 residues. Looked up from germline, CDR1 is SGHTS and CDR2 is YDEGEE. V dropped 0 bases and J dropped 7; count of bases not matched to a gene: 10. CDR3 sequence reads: CASSLGRGDRGRGGYTF. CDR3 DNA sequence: TGTGCCAGCAGCTTGGGCCGCGGGGACAGGGGGCGCGGTGGCTACACCTTC.

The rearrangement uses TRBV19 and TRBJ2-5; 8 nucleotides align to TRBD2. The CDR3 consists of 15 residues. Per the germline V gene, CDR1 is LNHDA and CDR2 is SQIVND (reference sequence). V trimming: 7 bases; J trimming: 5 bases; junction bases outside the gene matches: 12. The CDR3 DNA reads TGTGCCAGTAAGGGTCTAGCGGGTGGGTTGGAGACCCAGTACTTC. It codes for CASKGLAGGLETQYF.

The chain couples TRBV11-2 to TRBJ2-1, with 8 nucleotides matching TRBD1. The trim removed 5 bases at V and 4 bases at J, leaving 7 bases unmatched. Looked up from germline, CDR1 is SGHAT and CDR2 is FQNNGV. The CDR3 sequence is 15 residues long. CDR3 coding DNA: TGTGCCAGCAGCCCCCGGACAGGGAAATACAATGAGCAGTTCTTC. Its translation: CASSPRTGKYNEQFF.

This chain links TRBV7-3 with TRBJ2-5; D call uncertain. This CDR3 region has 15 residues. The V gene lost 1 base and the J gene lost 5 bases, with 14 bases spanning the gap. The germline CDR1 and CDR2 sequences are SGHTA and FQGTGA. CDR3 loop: CASSLNAATRETQYF. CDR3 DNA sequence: TGTGCCAGCAGCTTAAATGCCGCAACCAGGGAGACCCAGTACTTC.

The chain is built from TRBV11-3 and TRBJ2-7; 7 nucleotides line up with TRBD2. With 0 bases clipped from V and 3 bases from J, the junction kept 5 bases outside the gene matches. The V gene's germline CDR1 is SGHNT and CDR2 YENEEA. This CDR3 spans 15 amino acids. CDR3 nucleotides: TGTGCCAGCAGCTTAGATCGGGGGGAAGGCTACGAGCAGTACTTC. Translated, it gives CASSLDRGEGYEQYF. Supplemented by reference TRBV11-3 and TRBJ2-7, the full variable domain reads EAGVVQSPRYKIIEKKQPVAFWCNPISGHNTLYWYLQNLGQGPELLIRYENEEAVDDSQLPKDRFSAERLKGVDSTLKIQPAELGDSAVYLCASSLDRGEGYEQYFGPGTRLTVT.